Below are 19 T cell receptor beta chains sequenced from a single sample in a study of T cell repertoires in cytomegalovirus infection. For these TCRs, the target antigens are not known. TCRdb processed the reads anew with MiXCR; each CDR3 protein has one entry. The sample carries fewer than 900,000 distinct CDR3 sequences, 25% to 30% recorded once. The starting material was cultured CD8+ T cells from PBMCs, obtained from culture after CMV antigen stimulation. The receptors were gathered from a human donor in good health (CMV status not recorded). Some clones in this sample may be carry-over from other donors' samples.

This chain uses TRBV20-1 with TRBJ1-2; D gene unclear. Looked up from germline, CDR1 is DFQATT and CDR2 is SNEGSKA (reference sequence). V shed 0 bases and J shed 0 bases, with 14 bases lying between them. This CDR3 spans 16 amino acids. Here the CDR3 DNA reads TGCAGTGCTAGAGACCCACCTGTGGGATCTAACTATGGCTACACCTTC. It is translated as CSARDPPVGSNYGYTF.

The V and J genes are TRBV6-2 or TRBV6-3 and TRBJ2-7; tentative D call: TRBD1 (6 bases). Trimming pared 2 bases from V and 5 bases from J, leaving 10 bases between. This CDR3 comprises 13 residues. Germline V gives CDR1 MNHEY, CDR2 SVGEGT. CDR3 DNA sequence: TGTGCCAGCAGTTACGGCAGGGGTAACGAGCAGTACGTC. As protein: CASSYGRGNEQYV.

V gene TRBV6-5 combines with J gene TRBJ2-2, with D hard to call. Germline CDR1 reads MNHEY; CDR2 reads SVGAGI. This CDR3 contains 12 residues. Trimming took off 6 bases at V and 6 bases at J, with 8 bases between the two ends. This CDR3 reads CASSPFAGELFF. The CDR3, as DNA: TGTGCCAGCAGCCCATTCGCCGGGGAGCTGTTTTTT.

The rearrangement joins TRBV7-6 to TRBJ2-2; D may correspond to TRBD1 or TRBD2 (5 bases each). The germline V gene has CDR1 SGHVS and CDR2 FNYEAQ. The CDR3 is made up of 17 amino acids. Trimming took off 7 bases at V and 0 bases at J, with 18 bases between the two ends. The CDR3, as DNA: TGTGCCAGCAACCCTCGGCACAGGAGGTCGAACACCGGGGAGCTGTTTTTT. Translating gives CASNPRHRRSNTGELFF.

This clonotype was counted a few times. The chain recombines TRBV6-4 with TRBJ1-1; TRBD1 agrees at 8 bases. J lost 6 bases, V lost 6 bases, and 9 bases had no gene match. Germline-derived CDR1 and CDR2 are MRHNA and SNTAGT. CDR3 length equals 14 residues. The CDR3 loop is CASRARTGIAEAFF. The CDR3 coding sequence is TGTGCCAGCAGGGCAAGGACAGGGATCGCTGAAGCTTTCTTT.

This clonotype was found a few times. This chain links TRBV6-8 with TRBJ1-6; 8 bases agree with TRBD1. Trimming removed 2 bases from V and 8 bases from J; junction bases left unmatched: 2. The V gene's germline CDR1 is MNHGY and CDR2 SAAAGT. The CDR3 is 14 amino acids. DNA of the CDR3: TGTGCCAGCAGTTACGTACAGGGGGATTCACCCCTCCACTTT. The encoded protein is CASSYVQGDSPLHF.

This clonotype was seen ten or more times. CDR3 amino acids: CASSLFVTDTQYF. The CDR3 DNA reads as TGTGCCAGCAGCTTATTCGTCACAGATACGCAGTATTTT. The chain joins TRBV7-2 to TRBJ2-3; no clear D. Trimming cost V 2 bases and J 2 bases, with 5 bases left between them. This CDR3 is built from 13 residues. Germline V CDR1 and CDR2: SGHTA, FQGNSA.

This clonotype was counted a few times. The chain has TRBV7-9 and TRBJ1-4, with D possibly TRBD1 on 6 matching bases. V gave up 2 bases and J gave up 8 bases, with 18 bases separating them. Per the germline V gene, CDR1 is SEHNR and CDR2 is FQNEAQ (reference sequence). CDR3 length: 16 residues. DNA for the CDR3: TGTGCCAGCAGCTTACTCGGGACACCTATTCTAGAAAAACTGTTTTTT. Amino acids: CASSLLGTPILEKLFF.

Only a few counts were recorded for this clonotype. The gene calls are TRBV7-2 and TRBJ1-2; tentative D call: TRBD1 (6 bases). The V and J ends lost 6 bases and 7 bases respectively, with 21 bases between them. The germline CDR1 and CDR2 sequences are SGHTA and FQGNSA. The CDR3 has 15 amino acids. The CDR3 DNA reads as TGTGCCAGCAGGCCTCTCCGGGACAAGGTCTCTGGCTACACCTTC. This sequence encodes CASRPLRDKVSGYTF.

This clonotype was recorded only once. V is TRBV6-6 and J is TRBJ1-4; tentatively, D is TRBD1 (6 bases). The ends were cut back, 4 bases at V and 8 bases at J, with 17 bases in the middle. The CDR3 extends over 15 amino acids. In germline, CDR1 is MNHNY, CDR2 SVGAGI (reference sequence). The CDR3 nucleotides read TGTGCCAGCAGTTTTACACAGGGTGGAGGAGAAAAACTGTTTTTT. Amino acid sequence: CASSFTQGGGEKLFF.

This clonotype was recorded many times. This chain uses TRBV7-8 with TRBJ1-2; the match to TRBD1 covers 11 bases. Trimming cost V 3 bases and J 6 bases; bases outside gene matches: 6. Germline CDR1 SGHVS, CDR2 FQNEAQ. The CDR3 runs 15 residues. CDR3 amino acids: CASSFGQGASHGYTF. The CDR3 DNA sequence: TGTGCCAGCAGCTTCGGACAGGGGGCGTCTCATGGCTACACCTTC.

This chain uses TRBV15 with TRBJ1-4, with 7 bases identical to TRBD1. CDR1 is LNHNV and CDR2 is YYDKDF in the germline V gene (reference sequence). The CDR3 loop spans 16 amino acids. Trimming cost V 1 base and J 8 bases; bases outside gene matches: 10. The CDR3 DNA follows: TGTGCCACCAGCAGAGGGGATCAAGGGGGCCGAGAAAAACTGTTTTTT. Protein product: CATSRGDQGGREKLFF.

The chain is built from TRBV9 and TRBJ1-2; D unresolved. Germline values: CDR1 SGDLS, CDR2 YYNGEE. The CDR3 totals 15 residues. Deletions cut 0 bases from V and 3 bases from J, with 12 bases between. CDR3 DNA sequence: TGTGCCAGCAGCGTAGTCGGCAGTCCTTACTATGGCTACACCTTC. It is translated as CASSVVGSPYYGYTF.

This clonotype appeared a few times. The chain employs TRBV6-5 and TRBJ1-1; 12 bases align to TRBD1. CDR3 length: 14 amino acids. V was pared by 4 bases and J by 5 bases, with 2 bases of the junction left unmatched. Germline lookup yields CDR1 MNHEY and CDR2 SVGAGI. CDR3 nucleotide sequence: TGTGCCAGCAGTTGGGACAGGGGGCCGACTGAAGCTTTCTTT. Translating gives CASSWDRGPTEAFF.

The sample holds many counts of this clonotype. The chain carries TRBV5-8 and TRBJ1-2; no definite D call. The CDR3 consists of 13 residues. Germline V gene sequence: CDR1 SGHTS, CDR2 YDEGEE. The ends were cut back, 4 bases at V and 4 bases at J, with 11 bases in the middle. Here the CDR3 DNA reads TGTGCCAGCAGCCGAGTTCGGGTCTATGGCTACACCTTC. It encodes CASSRVRVYGYTF.

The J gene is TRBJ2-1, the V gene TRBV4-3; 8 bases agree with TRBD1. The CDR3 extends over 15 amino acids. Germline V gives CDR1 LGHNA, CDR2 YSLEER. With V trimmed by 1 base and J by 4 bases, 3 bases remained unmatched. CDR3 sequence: CASSQGQGRYNEQFF. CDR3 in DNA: TGCGCCAGCAGCCAAGGACAGGGGAGATACAATGAGCAGTTCTTC.

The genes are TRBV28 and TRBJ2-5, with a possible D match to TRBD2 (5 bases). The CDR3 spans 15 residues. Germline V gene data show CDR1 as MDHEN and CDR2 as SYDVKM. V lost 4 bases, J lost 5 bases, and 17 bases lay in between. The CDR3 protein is CASSSSAWRWETQYF. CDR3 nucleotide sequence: TGTGCCAGCAGTTCTTCAGCGTGGAGGTGGGAGACCCAGTACTTC.

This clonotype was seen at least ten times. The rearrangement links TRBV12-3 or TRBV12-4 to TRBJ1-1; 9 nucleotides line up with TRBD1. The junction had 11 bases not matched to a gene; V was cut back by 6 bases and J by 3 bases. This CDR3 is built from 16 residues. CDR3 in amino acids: CASSPYRGRKDTEAFF. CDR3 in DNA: TGTGCCAGCAGCCCCTACAGGGGGCGCAAGGACACTGAAGCTTTCTTT.

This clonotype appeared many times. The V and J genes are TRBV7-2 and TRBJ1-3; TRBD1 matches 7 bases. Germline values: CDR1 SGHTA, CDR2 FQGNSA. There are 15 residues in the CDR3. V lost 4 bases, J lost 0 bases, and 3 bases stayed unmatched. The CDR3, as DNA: TGTGCCAGCAGCTCAGGGGGGGGCTCTGGAAACACCATATATTTT. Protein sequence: CASSSGGGSGNTIYF.